This T cell receptor (beta chain) was sequenced during a study of human T cells and chemical hapten exposure. On the study more broadly: Upper inner arm skin measuring approximately 2 cm by approximately 2 cm received 2% DPC for sensitization. Among samples, TCR yields varied mainly because of small differences in pooled library volume. Throughout a study of about 6 months, patients underwent weekly scalp administration of diphenylcyclopropenone doses.

The V segment lost 5 bases and the J segment 4 bases; nucleotides outside the gene matches: 10. Germline CDR1 and CDR2: MNHEY and SVGEGT. The CDR3 loop spans 15 amino acids. Stated time point: pre-sensitization, week 0. Treatment denoted: therapeutic diphenylcyclopropenone sensitization with weekly scalp DPC. General study findings and limits: Unchanged with DPC sensitization were TCRs above 1 in 1000 frequency.

TCRdb reprocessed the RACE reads via MiXCR and lists one record per CDR3 protein. Of more than 250,000 distinct CDR3 sequences listed, about 9% are singletons. This clonotype has more than one count but fewer than ten. Its antigen remains unknown. The receptor comes from a woman in her thirties or forties with alopecia areata. Some clones in this sample may be carry-over from other donors' samples. The chain uses TRBV6-2 or TRBV6-3 and TRBJ1-1; TRBD1 matches at 7 bases. The sequencing here drew on whole blood, taken in connection with sensitization to the hapten diphenylcyclopropenone (DPC). The CDR3 reads CASSKAGQRATEAFF. The CDR3 DNA reads TGTGCCAGCAGTAAAGCGGGACAGAGAGCCACTGAAGCTTTCTTT.